This TCR beta chain was obtained from a study of T cells in localized non-small cell lung cancer. The method was immunoSEQ multiplex PCR; TCRdb's version includes in-frame clones alone and lacks a portion of them. The sample holds 8,500 to 10,000 clones; roughly 88% are singletons and the top ten take roughly 15%. As to this clone: Antigen specificity is unknown.

General study findings and limits: Detection in adjacent lung was observed for a median roughly 62 of the top 100 tumor clones.

There are 12 residues in the CDR3. V lost 2 bases to trimming and J lost 2 bases, with 3 bases between them. Germline CDR1 and CDR2: MNHNY and SVGAGI (reference sequence). The chain combines TRBV6-6 with TRBJ2-5; no clear D gene. This TCR derives from a male donor at least 60 years old with stage III squamous cell lung carcinoma. The sequences come from peripheral blood, collected before any cancer treatment. CDR3 nucleotide sequence: TGTGCCAGCAGTTACGGGCAAGAGACCCAGTACTTC. Translating gives CASSYGQETQYF.